The 13 T cell receptor beta chains below come from one sample, sequenced in a study of blood T cell repertoires in COVID-19. Assay: immunoSEQ multiplex PCR; the TCRdb copy retains only in-frame clones and omits some. The sample contains roughly 66,000 clones, roughly 82% of which appear only once. Sequencing was carried out using peripheral blood. These receptor sequences come from a man between 60 and 75 years old with acute or convalescent COVID-19.

This chain links TRBV2 with TRBJ1-5; tentative D call: TRBD1 (5 bases). The CDR3 contains 14 residues. V lost 3 bases to trimming and J lost 0 bases, with 6 bases between them. Germline V gene lookup returns CDR1 SNHLY and CDR2 FYNNEI. The DNA for the CDR3 is TGTGCCAGCAGTGATGGACATAGCAATCAGCCCCAGCATTTT. The encoded protein is CASSDGHSNQPQHF.

The chain has TRBV6-5 and TRBJ2-7, with unresolved D. Trimming left V 0 bases short and J 0 bases short, with 9 bases between. This CDR3 is built from 15 residues. Germline CDR1 MNHEY, CDR2 SVGAGI. CDR3: CASSYSMGLSYEQYF. The CDR3 DNA follows: TGTGCCAGCAGTTACTCGATGGGCCTCTCCTACGAGCAGTACTTC.

The chain employs TRBV30 and TRBJ2-7; D gene uncertain. CDR1 and CDR2 (germline): GTSNPN, SVGIG (reference sequence). The ends were cut back, 4 bases at V and 3 bases at J, with 10 bases in the middle. The CDR3 is 12 amino acids. CDR3 sequence: CAWNREGYEQYF. The CDR3 nucleotides are TGTGCCTGGAACAGAGAAGGCTACGAGCAGTACTTC.

The chain joins TRBV20-1 to TRBJ1-2; D gene ambiguous. Trimming shortened V by 3 bases and J by 5 bases, and 13 bases separated the two germline ends. Germline V lookup: CDR1 DFQATT, CDR2 SNEGSKA (reference sequence). This CDR3 is 13 amino acids long. The DNA of the CDR3 is TGCAGTGCTAGTGGCCACCGAGAATATGGCTACACCTTC. It yields the protein CSASGHREYGYTF.

This chain joins TRBV30 and TRBJ2-1; tentative D call: TRBD1 (6 bases). CDR3 length equals 12 residues. Germline V gives CDR1 GTSNPN, CDR2 SVGIG (reference sequence). The V and J ends lost 1 base and 12 bases respectively, with 13 bases between them. In DNA, the CDR3 is TGTGCCTGGAGTGGAAGACAGGCTGGGCAGTTCTTC. This translates into CAWSGRQAGQFF.

V and J are TRBV2 and TRBJ2-3, with TRBD2 as a possible D gene (6 bases). Trimming took off 1 base at V and 1 base at J, with 12 bases between the two ends. The V gene's germline CDR1 is SNHLY and CDR2 FYNNEI. This CDR3 is built from 16 residues. CDR3 coding DNA: TGTGCCAGCAGTGAAGGGACTACGAGCGGCACAGATACGCAGTATTTT. It translates to CASSEGTTSGTDTQYF.

V gene TRBV10-3 combines with J gene TRBJ1-2; D unresolved. CDR1 is ENHRY, CDR2 SYGVKD, per germline. CDR3 size: 12 residues. V lost 3 bases and J 5 bases, leaving 7 bases between the germline ends. DNA of the CDR3: TGTGCCATCAGTGAAGACTTTTATGGCTACACCTTC. It codes for CAISEDFYGYTF.

The genes are TRBV3-1 (or the pseudogene TRBV3-2) and TRBJ1-5; D is ambiguous. The CDR3 loop spans 15 amino acids. Trimming shortened V by 2 bases and J by 2 bases, and 10 bases separated the two germline ends. CDR1 is LGHDT, CDR2 YNNKEL, per germline (reference sequence). The CDR3 bases are TGTGCCAGCAGCCAATTAAGCGGGGGCAATCAGCCCCAGCATTTT. This translates into CASSQLSGGNQPQHF.

V gene TRBV29-1 combines with J gene TRBJ2-2; D unclear. Between the trimmed V and J ends, which lost 4 bases and 3 bases, there was a span of 3 bases. CDR3 length: 11 amino acids. The V gene's germline CDR1 is SQVTM and CDR2 ANQGSEA. Written as DNA, the CDR3 is TGCAGCGTTGCCTACACCGGGGAGCTGTTTTTT. Translating gives CSVAYTGELFF.

This CDR3 is CATVQGGSYNEQFF. CDR3 sequence (DNA): TGTGCCACCGTTCAGGGGGGCTCCTACAATGAGCAGTTCTTC. The chain carries TRBV15 and TRBJ2-1, with D tentatively TRBD1 (7 bases). Germline assignment: CDR1 LNHNV and CDR2 YYDKDF (reference sequence). V was cut by 8 bases and J by 0 bases, with 11 bases left in between. This CDR3 has 14 residues.

CDR3 DNA sequence: TGCGCCAGCAGCCCACAACAGGGAGGGGATGAAAAACTGTTTTTT. This gives the protein CASSPQQGGDEKLFF. The J gene is TRBJ1-4, the V gene TRBV4-1; D possibly corresponds to TRBD1 (6 bases). This CDR3 comprises 15 residues. From germline, CDR1 is MGHRA and CDR2 YSYEKL. Trimming cost V 4 bases and J 6 bases, with 15 bases left between them.

This chain uses TRBV6-5 with TRBJ1-2; D uncertain. From germline, CDR1 is MNHEY and CDR2 SVGAGI. Trimming stripped 2 bases from V and 3 bases from J, with 13 bases between. The CDR3 is 15 amino acids. The CDR3 DNA follows: TGTGCCAGCAGTTACCGTGGGCCTCCCTACTATGGCTACACCTTC. Translated, it gives CASSYRGPPYYGYTF.

V is TRBV3-1 (or the pseudogene TRBV3-2) and J is TRBJ1-5; the D is unclear. The CDR3 length is 14 residues. Trimming stripped 4 bases from V and 7 bases from J, with 14 bases between. In germline, CDR1 is LGHDT, CDR2 YNNKEL (reference sequence). CDR3 sequence: CASSLGLSWQPQHF. The CDR3 DNA reads TGTGCCAGCAGCCTTGGACTCTCTTGGCAGCCCCAGCATTTT.